Listed below are T cell receptor beta chains from one sample, sequenced in a study of T-cell memory formation after mild COVID-19. Via MiXCR, TCRdb re-called the 5' RACE reads, giving one row per CDR3 protein. This table has 470,000 or so distinct CDR3 sequences, 20% appearing once. Material for sequencing was PBMCs or a T cell subset sorted from them (not recorded which). The receptors derive from an adult woman who had mild COVID-19 (a few samples of this study predate the infection). Cell type and time point are not known. The conserved cysteine and the conserved F or W are not part of the CDR3 here. The order of the fields is J gene, CDR3 length, V gene, CDR3 protein.

>TRBJ1-4|13|TRBV5-1
ASSPGPQLAEKLF
>TRBJ2-7|11|TRBV2
ARREHPIYEQY
>TRBJ2-3|15|TRBV20-1
SARGSGTSGRTDTQY
>TRBJ2-7|12|TRBV29-1
SALLQGFGYEQY
>TRBJ1-2|12|TRBV7-9
ASISLGVEYGYT
>TRBJ2-1|14|TRBV19
ASSIAASGVYNEQF
>TRBJ1-2|14|TRBV5-1
ASSHTGRGRDYGYT
>TRBJ2-2|15|TRBV5-1
ASSSQTSGALTGELF
>TRBJ2-7|14|TRBV7-9
ASSLVVAGGDYEQY
>TRBJ1-2|12|TRBV27
ASSSPTGGDGYT
>TRBJ2-6|17|TRBV5-1
ASSSGGLAGGSGANVLT
>TRBJ1-6|15|TRBV27
ASSLSGRGSGNSPLH
>TRBJ2-7|12|TRBV3-1
ASSPRGQGYEQY
>TRBJ1-3|15|TRBV5-1
ASSSNPGLASGNTIY
>TRBJ2-3|10|TRBV10-3
AISGDTNTQY
>TRBJ2-1|13|TRBV7-9
ASSFGQVPNNEQF
>TRBJ2-5|13|TRBV12-3/TRBV12-4
ASSFFGGEQETQY
>TRBJ2-7|11|TRBV27
ASSWTPAYEQY
>TRBJ2-3|12|TRBV5-5
ASRGGQGTDTQY
>TRBJ2-7|13|TRBV5-1
ASSPAGTGAYEQY
>TRBJ2-2|13|TRBV5-1
ASSFARGYTGELF
>TRBJ1-1|10|TRBV18
ASSPASTGAF
>TRBJ2-3|11|TRBV7-3
ASSLTRADTQY
>TRBJ1-2|14|TRBV5-1
ASSKLGTGSGYGYT
>TRBJ1-6|13|TRBV13
ASSRTGTGDSPLH
>TRBJ2-3|14|TRBV20-1
SAEGAVGGIVDTQY
>TRBJ1-2|12|TRBV6-5
ASSWDRGNYGYT
>TRBJ2-3|11|TRBV15
ATSTRQADTQY
>TRBJ2-7|12|TRBV20-1
SAPHYNRGNEQY
>TRBJ2-1|13|TRBV5-1
ASSLVVPLNNEQF
>TRBJ2-1|12|TRBV12-3/TRBV12-4
ASNPSGVWNEQF
>TRBJ1-1|11|TRBV18
ASSPPQTGEAF
>TRBJ2-7|14|TRBV4-1
ASSQGSGPSSYEQY
>TRBJ2-1|13|TRBV27
ASSFGSGTYNEQF
>TRBJ1-5|12|TRBV4-1
ASSQGQFNQPQH
>TRBJ2-7|12|TRBV20-1
SATNGGLDYEQY
>TRBJ2-3|9|TRBV4-1
ASSQVGERY
>TRBJ2-3|11|TRBV6-2/TRBV6-3
ASNNGRPDTQY
>TRBJ1-3|14|TRBV11-2
ASSLGRGLRGNTIY
>TRBJ1-6|15|TRBV2
ASSPVGQGPYNSPLH
>TRBJ2-7|11|TRBV7-9
ASSLGLAGDQY